The subject of this entry is one T cell receptor beta chain. The data were obtained in a study of blood T cells in healthy people across ages. For the second PCR, which ran for roughly 7 to 11 cycles, a sample-barcoded 5' primer and a J-beta primer mix were used. TCRdb ran MiXCR on the 5' RACE reads and lists one entry per CDR3 protein. The data contain about 930,000 distinct CDR3 sequences, roughly 28% of them singletons. This sample also appeared in a second study, on T cells of mothers and their children. As that report states: Donors comprised three healthy Caucasian mothers plus their six children. Both sample barcodes and 2-4 random nucleotides came from the M1S primer of the second PCR. Related mother-child pairs showed slightly, non-significantly higher overlap than unrelated pairs.

The TCR comes from a woman aged 40 to 55 in good health. The specimen sequenced was blood.

The CDR3 DNA is TGTGCCAGCAGTGAACTGGTCAGCAATCAGCCCCAGCATTTT. This codes for CASSELVSNQPQHF. The rearrangement links TRBV12-3 or TRBV12-4 to TRBJ1-5; D is uncertain. V lost 5 bases and J lost 1, with 9 bases in between. This CDR3 contains 14 residues.